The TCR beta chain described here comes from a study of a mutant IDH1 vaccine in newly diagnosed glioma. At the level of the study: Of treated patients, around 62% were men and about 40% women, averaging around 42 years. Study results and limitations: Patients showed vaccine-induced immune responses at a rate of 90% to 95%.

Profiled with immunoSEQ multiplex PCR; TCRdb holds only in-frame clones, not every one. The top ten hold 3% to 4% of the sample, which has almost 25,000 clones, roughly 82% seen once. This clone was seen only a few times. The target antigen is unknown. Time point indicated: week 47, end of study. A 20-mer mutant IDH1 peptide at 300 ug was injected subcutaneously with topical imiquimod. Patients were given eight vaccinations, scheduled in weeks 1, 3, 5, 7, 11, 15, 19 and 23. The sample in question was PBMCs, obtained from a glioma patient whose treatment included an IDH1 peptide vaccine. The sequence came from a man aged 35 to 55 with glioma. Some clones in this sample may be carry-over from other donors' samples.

CDR3 protein: CSVPLDSYTGELFF. Written as DNA, the CDR3 is TGCAGCGTTCCTCTCGACAGTTACACCGGGGAGCTGTTTTTT. This sequence joins TRBV29-1 and TRBJ2-2, with D maybe TRBD1 (5 bases). V lost 5 bases and J 3 bases, leaving 13 bases between the germline ends. Germline V CDR1 and CDR2: SQVTM, ANQGSEA. The CDR3 consists of 14 residues.